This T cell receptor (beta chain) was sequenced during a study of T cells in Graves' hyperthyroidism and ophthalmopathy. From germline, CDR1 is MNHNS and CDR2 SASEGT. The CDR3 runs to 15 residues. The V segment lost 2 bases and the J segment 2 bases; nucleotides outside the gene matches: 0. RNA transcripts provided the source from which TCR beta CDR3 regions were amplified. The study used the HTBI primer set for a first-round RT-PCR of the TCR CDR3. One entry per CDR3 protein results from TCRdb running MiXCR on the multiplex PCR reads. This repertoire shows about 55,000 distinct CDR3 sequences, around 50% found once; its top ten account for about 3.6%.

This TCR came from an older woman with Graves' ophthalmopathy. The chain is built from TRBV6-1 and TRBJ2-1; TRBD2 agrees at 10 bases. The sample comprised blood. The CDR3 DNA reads TGTGCCAGCAGTGAAAGCGGGAGGGCCTACAATGAGCAGTTCTTC. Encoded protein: CASSESGRAYNEQFF.